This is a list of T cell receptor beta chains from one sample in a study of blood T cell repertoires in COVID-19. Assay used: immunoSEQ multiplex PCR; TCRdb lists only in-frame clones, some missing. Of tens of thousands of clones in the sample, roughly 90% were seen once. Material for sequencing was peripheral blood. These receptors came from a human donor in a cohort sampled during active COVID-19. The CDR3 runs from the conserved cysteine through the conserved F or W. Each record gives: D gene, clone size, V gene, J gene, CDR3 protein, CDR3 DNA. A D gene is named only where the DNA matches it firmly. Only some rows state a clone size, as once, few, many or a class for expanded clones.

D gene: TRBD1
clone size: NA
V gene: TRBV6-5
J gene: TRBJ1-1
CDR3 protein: CASSLDRVTEAFF
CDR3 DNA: TGTGCCAGCAGTTTGGACAGGGTAACTGAAGCTTTCTTT

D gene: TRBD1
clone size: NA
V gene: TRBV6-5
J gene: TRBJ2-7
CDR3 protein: CASSSTAGGAGYEQYF
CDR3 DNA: TGTGCCAGCAGTTCTACTGCAGGGGGCGCGGGCTACGAGCAGTACTTC

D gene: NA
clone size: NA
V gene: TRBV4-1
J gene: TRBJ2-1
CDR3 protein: CASSQVGVDEQFF
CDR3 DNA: TGCGCCAGCAGCCAGGTGGGAGTTGATGAGCAGTTCTTC

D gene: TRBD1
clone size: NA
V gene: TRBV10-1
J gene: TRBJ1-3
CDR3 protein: CASSEGGTAGNTIYF
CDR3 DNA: TGCGCCAGCAGTGAAGGCGGGACAGCAGGAAACACCATATATTTT

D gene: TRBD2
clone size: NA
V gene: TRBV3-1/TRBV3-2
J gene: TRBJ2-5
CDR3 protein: CASSQEDPLAGGPYQETQYF
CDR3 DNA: TGTGCCAGCAGCCAAGAAGACCCCCTAGCGGGGGGCCCGTACCAAGAGACCCAGTACTTC

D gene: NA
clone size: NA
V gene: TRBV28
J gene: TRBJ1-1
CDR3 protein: CASSFLTELNTEAFF
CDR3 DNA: TGTGCCAGCAGTTTTCTGACAGAACTCAACACTGAAGCTTTCTTT

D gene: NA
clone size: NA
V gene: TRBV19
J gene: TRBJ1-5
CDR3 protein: CASSPIVKRDFSNQPQHF
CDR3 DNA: TGTGCCAGTAGTCCGATTGTCAAACGGGACTTTAGCAATCAGCCCCAGCATTTT

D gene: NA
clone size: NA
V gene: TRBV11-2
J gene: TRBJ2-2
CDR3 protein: CASSSTLGSWAMNTGELFF
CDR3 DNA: TGTGCCAGCAGCTCCACCCTCGGGAGTTGGGCCATGAACACCGGGGAGCTGTTTTTT

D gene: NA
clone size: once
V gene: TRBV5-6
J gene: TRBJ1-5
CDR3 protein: CASSLARVQPQHF
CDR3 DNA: TGTGCCAGCAGCTTGGCGAGGGTTCAGCCCCAGCATTTT

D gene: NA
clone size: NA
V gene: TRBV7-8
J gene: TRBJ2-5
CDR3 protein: CASSPPRQETQYF
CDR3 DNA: TGTGCCAGCAGCCCTCCGCGACAGGAAACCCAGTACTTC

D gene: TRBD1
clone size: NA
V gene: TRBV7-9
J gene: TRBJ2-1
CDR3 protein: CASSSGQGLSYNEQFF
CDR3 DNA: TGTGCCAGCAGCTCGGGACAGGGGCTTTCCTACAATGAGCAGTTCTTC

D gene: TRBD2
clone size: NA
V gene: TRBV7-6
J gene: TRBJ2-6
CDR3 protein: CASSSTSGSLETGANVLTF
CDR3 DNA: TGTGCCAGCAGCTCTACTAGCGGGAGTCTGGAAACTGGGGCCAACGTCCTGACTTTC

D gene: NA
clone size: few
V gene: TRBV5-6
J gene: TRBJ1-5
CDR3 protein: CASSQDGKGQFNQPQHF
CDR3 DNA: TGTGCCAGCAGCCAGGACGGGAAAGGACAGTTCAATCAGCCCCAGCATTTT

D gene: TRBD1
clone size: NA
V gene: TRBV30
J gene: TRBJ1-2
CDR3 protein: CAWREVMDRVRYGYTF
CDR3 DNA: TGTGCCTGGAGAGAGGTAATGGACAGGGTTCGCTATGGCTACACCTTC

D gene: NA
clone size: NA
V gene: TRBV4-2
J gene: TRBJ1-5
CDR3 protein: CASSQEQVPGQPQHF
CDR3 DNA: TGTGCCAGCAGCCAAGAACAGGTCCCGGGCCAGCCCCAGCATTTT

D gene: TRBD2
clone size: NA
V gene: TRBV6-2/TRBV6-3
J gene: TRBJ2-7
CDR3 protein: CASSYRTGTSGTSNSYEQYF
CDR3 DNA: TGTGCCAGCAGTTACCGCACCGGGACTAGCGGGACCTCCAACTCCTACGAGCAGTACTTC

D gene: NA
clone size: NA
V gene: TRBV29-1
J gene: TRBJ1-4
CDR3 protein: CSASGVTNEKLFF
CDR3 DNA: TGCAGCGCCTCAGGGGTAACTAATGAAAAACTGTTTTTT

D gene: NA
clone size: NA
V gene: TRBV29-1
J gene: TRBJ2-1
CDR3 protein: CSVDSVRAEQFF
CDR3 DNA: TGCAGCGTTGACTCAGTGAGGGCGGAGCAGTTCTTC

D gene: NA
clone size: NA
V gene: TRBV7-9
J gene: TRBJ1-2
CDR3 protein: CASSTPTLSGYTF
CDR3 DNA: TGTGCCAGCAGCACTCCGACTTTAAGTGGCTACACCTTC

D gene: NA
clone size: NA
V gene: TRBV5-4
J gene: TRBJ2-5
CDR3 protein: CASSLFGAWLQETQYF
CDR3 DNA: TGTGCCAGCAGCTTGTTCGGAGCCTGGCTTCAAGAGACCCAGTACTTC

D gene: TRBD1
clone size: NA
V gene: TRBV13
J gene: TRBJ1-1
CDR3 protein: CAGNRGNTEAFF
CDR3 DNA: TGTGCCGGCAACAGGGGGAACACTGAAGCTTTCTTT

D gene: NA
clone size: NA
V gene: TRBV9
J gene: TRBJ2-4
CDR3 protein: CASSVDAALAKNIQYF
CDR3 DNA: TGTGCCAGCAGCGTAGATGCCGCACTAGCCAAAAACATTCAGTACTTC

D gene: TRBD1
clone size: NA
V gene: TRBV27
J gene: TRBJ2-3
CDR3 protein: CASSSYGTGDTDTQYF
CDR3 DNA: TGTGCCAGCAGTTCCTACGGGACAGGGGACACAGATACGCAGTATTTT

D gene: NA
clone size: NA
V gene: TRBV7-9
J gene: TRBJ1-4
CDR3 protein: CASSAGTTREKLFF
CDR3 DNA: TGTGCCAGCAGTGCCGGGACAACAAGGGAAAAACTGTTTTTT

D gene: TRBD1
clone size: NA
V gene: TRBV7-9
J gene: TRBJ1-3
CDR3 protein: CASSSDGQGGNTIYF
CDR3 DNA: TGTGCCAGCAGCTCAGACGGACAGGGCGGAAACACCATATATTTT

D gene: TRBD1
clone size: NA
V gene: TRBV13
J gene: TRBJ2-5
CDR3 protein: CASSRRQGRIETQYF
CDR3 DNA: TGTGCCAGCAGCAGGCGACAGGGGCGTATAGAGACCCAGTACTTC

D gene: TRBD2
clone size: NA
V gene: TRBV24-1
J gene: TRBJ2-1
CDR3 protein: CATRVSGSDEQFF
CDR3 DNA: TGTGCCACCAGAGTTAGCGGGAGCGATGAGCAGTTCTTC

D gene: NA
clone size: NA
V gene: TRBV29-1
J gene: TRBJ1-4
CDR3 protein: CSVAVGGSNEKLFF
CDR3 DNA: TGCAGCGTTGCTGTCGGGGGGTCAAATGAAAAACTGTTTTTT

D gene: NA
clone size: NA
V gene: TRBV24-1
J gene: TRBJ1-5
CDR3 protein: CATSDYLSNQPQHF
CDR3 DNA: TGTGCCACCAGTGATTATCTTAGCAATCAGCCCCAGCATTTT

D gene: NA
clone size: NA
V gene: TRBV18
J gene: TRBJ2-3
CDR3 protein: CASSPGRTLMSDTQYF
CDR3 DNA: TGTGCCAGCTCACCAGGCCGGACTCTGATGTCAGATACGCAGTATTTT

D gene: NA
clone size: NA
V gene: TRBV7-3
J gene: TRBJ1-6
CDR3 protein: CASSATGNNSPLHF
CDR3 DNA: TGTGCCAGCAGCGCCACAGGCAACAATTCACCCCTCCACTTT

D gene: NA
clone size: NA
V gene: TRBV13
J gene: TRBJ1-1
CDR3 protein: CASSRDTEAFF
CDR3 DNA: TGTGCCAGCAGCCGTGACACTGAAGCTTTCTTT

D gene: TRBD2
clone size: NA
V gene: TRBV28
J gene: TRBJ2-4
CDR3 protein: CASSPKPAGGPKAKNIQYF
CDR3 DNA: TGTGCCAGCAGCCCTAAGCCAGCGGGAGGGCCTAAAGCCAAAAACATTCAGTACTTC

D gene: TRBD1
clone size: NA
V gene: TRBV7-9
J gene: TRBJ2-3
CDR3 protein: CASSSGQGADTQYF
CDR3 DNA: TGTGCCAGCAGCTCCGGACAGGGTGCAGATACGCAGTATTTT

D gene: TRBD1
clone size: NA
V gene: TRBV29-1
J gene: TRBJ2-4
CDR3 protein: CSVGGQLNIQYF
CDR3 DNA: TGCAGCGTTGGGGGACAGCTAAACATTCAGTACTTC

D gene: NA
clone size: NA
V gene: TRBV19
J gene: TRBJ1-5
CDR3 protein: CASSIATRGNQPQHF
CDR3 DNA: TGTGCCAGTAGTATAGCCACGCGGGGCAATCAGCCCCAGCATTTT

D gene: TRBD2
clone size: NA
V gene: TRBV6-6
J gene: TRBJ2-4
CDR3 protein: CASSPRGSGGARRRLQYF
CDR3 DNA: TGTGCCAGCAGTCCCCGTGGGAGCGGGGGGGCGAGGCGAAGACTGCAGTACTTC

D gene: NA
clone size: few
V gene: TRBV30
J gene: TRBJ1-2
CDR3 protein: CAWSVLGASSYGYTF
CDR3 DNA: TGTGCCTGGAGTGTACTAGGAGCCAGTAGCTATGGCTACACCTTC

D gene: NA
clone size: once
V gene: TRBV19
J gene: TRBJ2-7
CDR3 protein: CASSTLPGEQYF
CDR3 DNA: TGTGCCAGTAGCACCTTACCGGGCGAGCAGTACTTC

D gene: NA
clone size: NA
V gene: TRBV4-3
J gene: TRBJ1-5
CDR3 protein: CASSQELQQPQHF
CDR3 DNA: TGCGCCAGCAGCCAAGAGTTGCAGCAGCCCCAGCATTTT

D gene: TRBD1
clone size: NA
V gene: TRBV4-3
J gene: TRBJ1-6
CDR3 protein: CASSHMDRDDSPLHF
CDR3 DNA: TGCGCCAGCAGCCACATGGACAGGGATGATTCACCCCTCCACTTT